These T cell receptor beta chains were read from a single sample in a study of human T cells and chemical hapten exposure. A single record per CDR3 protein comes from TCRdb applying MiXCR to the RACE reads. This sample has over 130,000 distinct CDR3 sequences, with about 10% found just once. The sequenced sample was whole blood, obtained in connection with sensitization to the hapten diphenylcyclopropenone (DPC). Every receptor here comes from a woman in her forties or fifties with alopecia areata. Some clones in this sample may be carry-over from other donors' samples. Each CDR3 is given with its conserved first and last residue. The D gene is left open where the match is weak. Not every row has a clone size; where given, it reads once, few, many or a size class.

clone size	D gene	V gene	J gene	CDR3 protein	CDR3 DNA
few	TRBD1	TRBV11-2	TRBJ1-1	CASSFRDRYLKAFF	TGTGCCAGCAGCTTCCGGGACAGGTATCTGAAGGCTTTCTTT
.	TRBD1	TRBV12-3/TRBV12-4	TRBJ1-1	CASSLNMIPRDRDTEAFF	TGTGCCAGCAGTTTAAATATGATCCCCCGGGACAGGGACACTGAAGCTTTCTTT
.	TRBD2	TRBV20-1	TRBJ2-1	CSARDLSTSGSGEQFF	TGCAGTGCTAGAGATCTTAGTACTAGCGGGAGTGGAGAGCAGTTCTTC
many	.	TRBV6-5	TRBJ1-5	CASSRTPTGSQPQHF	TGTGCCAGCAGTAGGACGCCGACTGGAAGTCAGCCCCAGCATTTT
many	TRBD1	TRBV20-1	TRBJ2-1	CSAEGTGGGYNEQFF	TGCAGTGCCGAGGGCACAGGGGGCGGCTACAATGAGCAGTTCTTC
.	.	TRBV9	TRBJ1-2	CASSGVTNYGYTF	TGTGCCAGCAGCGGGGTAACTAACTATGGCTACACCTTC
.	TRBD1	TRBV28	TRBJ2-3	CASRGTGADTQYF	TGTGCCAGCAGGGGGACAGGTGCAGATACGCAGTATTTT
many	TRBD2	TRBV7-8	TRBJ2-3	CASSSREGNTDTQYF	TGTGCCAGCAGCTCGCGGGAGGGGAACACAGATACGCAGTATTTT
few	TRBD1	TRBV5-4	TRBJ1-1	CASSAIQGAGTEAFF	TGTGCCAGCAGCGCGATACAGGGGGCGGGCACTGAAGCTTTCTTT
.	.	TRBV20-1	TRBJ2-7	CSARGRQGTASYEQYF	TGCAGTGCTAGAGGACGGCAAGGGACTGCCTCCTACGAGCAGTACTTC
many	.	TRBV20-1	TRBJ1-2	CSAPEPGSNYGYTF	TGCAGTGCTCCCGAGCCGGGTTCGAACTATGGCTACACCTTC
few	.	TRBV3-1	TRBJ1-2	CASSRSDTANYGYTF	TGTGCCAGCAGCCGATCGGACACAGCTAACTATGGCTACACCTTC
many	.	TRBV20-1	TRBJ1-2	CSARARWGYTF	TGCAGTGCTAGAGCCAGGTGGGGCTACACCTTC
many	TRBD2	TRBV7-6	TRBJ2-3	CASSLISLAGLTDTQYF	TGTGCCAGCAGCTTAATATCCCTAGCGGGCCTAACAGATACGCAGTATTTT
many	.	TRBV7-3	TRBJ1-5	CASSLERNQPQHF	TGTGCCAGCAGCTTAGAACGGAATCAGCCCCAGCATTTT
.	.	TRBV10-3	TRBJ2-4	CAISESIGADAHKNIQYF	TGTGCCATCAGTGAGTCTATCGGTGCGGACGCCCATAAAAACATTCAGTACTTC
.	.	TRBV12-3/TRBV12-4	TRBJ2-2	CASSEAGELFF	TGTGCCAGCAGCGAGGCCGGGGAGCTGTTTTTT
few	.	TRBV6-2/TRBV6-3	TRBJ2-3	CASSYGGAPDTQYF	TGTGCCAGCAGTTACGGAGGGGCCCCAGATACGCAGTATTTT
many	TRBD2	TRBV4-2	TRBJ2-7	CASSGGLAETYEQYF	TGTGCCAGCAGCGGAGGACTAGCGGAGACCTACGAGCAGTACTTC
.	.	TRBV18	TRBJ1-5	CASSPQGHGGRPQHF	TGTGCCAGCTCACCGCAGGGCCATGGGGGGAGGCCCCAGCATTTT
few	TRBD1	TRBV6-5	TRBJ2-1	CASNNRGTYNEQFF	TGTGCCAGCAATAACAGGGGGACCTACAATGAGCAGTTCTTC
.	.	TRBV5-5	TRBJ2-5	CASSWREETQYF	TGTGCCAGCAGTTGGAGGGAAGAGACCCAGTACTTC
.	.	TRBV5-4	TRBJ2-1	CASSWGAATYNEQFF	TGTGCCAGCAGCTGGGGGGCAGCTACCTACAATGAGCAGTTCTTC
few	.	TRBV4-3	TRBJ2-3	CASSQGVGGSTDTQYF	TGCGCCAGCAGCCAGGGAGTTGGCGGGAGCACAGATACGCAGTATTTT